The 22 T cell receptor beta chains below all came from one sample that was sequenced in a study of cytomegalovirus exposure and HLA in healthy donors. Amplification used 60 Vbeta primers and 13 Jbeta primers. Data came from immunoSEQ multiplex PCR; TCRdb stores just in-frame clones and leaves some out. The table lists about 160,000 clones, just under 80% of them singletons, with over 1% in the top ten. Sequencing was carried out using PBMCs. Every receptor here comes from a woman aged 45 to 65 in good health and CMV-seronegative.

In this sample, this clone turned up once. This chain connects TRBV7-2 to TRBJ1-5; weak D call: TRBD1 (6 bases). This CDR3 has 13 amino acids. Germline V gene sequence: CDR1 SGHTA, CDR2 FQGNSA. V lost 5 bases and J lost 5, with 10 bases in between. The DNA of the CDR3 is TGTGCCAGCAGCCTACGACAGGATCAGCCCCAGCATTTT. Its translation: CASSLRQDQPQHF.

The chain combines TRBV6-1 with TRBJ2-7; D perhaps matches TRBD1 (6 bases). Trimming cost V 0 bases and J 6 bases, with 15 bases left between them. The CDR3 spans 15 residues. Looked up from germline, CDR1 is MNHNS and CDR2 is SASEGT. CDR3 in amino acids: CASSEAEDSPLEQYF. The CDR3 DNA reads TGTGCCAGCAGTGAAGCCGAGGACAGCCCCCTCGAGCAGTACTTC.

The V gene is TRBV4-3, the J gene TRBJ2-2; 9 bases are a match to TRBD1. The CDR3 is made up of 16 amino acids. Germline trimming cut 2 bases from V and 4 bases from J; bases unmatched to any gene: 5. From germline, CDR1 is LGHNA and CDR2 YSLEER. CDR3 in amino acids: CASSQLTGGGTGELFF. The CDR3, as DNA: TGCGCCAGCAGCCAACTAACAGGGGGCGGCACCGGGGAGCTGTTTTTT.

This clone was detected a few times. This chain connects TRBV7-2 to TRBJ1-5; D possibly corresponds to TRBD1 (5 bases). Germline V lookup: CDR1 SGHTA, CDR2 FQGNSA. Trimming left V 7 bases short and J 4 bases short, with 14 bases between. The CDR3 has 14 residues. The CDR3 DNA follows: TGTGCCAGCACTCCAGGGAGGATTAATCAGCCCCAGCATTTT. It codes for CASTPGRINQPQHF.

The chain combines TRBV4-1 with TRBJ2-5; 8 bases map to TRBD1. The CDR3 contains 15 residues. Germline loops: CDR1 MGHRA, CDR2 YSYEKL. The V segment lost 0 bases and the J segment 5 bases; nucleotides outside the gene matches: 5. In nucleotides, the CDR3 is TGCGCCAGCAGCCAAGATTCAGGGGGCTGGGAGACCCAGTACTTC. This encodes CASSQDSGGWETQYF.

This rearrangement joins TRBV11-2 to TRBJ2-7; TRBD1 is a possible D gene (6 bases). The germline gives CDR1 SGHAT, CDR2 FQNNGV. V was clipped by 0 bases and J by 3 bases, with 15 bases between them. The CDR3 length is 16 residues. In nucleotides, the CDR3 is TGTGCCAGCAGCTTAGAGACGGGGACAAGAATCTACGAGCAGTACTTC. Its translation: CASSLETGTRIYEQYF.

CDR3 nucleotides: TGTGCCAGCAGCCCTAGAGGCGGGTCCCTACGAGAGACCCAGTACTTC. It translates to CASSPRGGSLRETQYF. V usage is TRBV5-6 and J usage is TRBJ2-5; D is perhaps TRBD2 (5 bases). Trimming stripped 4 bases from V and 4 bases from J, with 20 bases between. The CDR3 is 16 residues long. From germline, CDR1 is SGHDT and CDR2 YYEEEE. Complete variable domain (other parts from reference TRBV5-6 and TRBJ2-5): DAGVTQSPTHLIKTRGQQVTLRCSPKSGHDTVSWYQQALGQGPQFIFQYYEEEERQRGNFPDRFSGHQFPNYSSELNVNALLLGDSALYLCASSPRGGSLRETQYFGPGTRLLVL.

V is TRBV7-9 and J is TRBJ1-3, with D hard to call. The V end lost 2 bases, the J end lost 0 bases, and 8 bases lay between the germline ends. The germline V gene encodes CDR1 SEHNR and CDR2 FQNEAQ (reference sequence). This CDR3 has 15 residues. This CDR3 reads CASSLNSLSGNTIYF. CDR3 in DNA: TGTGCCAGCAGCTTAAACTCCCTCTCTGGAAACACCATATATTTT.

The V and J genes are TRBV27 and TRBJ2-7, with 10 bases fitting TRBD1. Germline V gives CDR1 MNHEY, CDR2 SMNVEV (reference sequence). The ends lost 6 bases at V and 2 bases at J; junction bases unmatched: 4. This CDR3 comprises 14 residues. This CDR3 is CASSKDRGAYEQYF. In DNA, the CDR3 is TGTGCCAGCAGCAAGGACAGGGGGGCCTACGAGCAGTACTTC.

This clone was counted a few times. V is TRBV6-1 and J is TRBJ2-6, with 8 bases fitting TRBD1. V gave up 3 bases and J gave up 0 bases; unmatched junction bases: 1. Germline loops: CDR1 MNHNS, CDR2 SASEGT. The CDR3 spans 16 residues. The CDR3 spells CASSDTGGSGANVLTF. The CDR3 DNA follows: TGTGCCAGCAGTGATACAGGGGGCTCTGGGGCCAACGTCCTGACTTTC.

The V and J genes are TRBV9 and TRBJ2-7; 12 bases fit TRBD2. The CDR3 contains 15 residues. Unmatched junction bases numbered 2, after V lost 3 bases and J lost 1 base. Germline CDR1 SGDLS, CDR2 YYNGEE. The CDR3 coding sequence is TGTGCCAGCAGCGGAGGACTAGCGGGATCCTACGAGCAGTACTTC. Protein product: CASSGGLAGSYEQYF.

The genes are TRBV7-8 and TRBJ1-3, with D tentatively TRBD1 (5 bases). Germline CDR1 is SGHVS and CDR2 is FQNEAQ. V lost 6 bases, J lost 3 bases, and 9 bases lay in between. The CDR3 sequence is 13 residues long. The CDR3 region has the DNA TGTGCCAGCAGGGGACTTTTTGGAAACACCATATATTTT. Translating gives CASRGLFGNTIYF.

V usage is TRBV28 and J usage is TRBJ2-3, with D tentatively TRBD1 (5 bases). Trimming pared 5 bases from V and 0 bases from J, leaving 15 bases between. CDR3 length: 16 amino acids. Per the germline V gene, CDR1 is MDHEN and CDR2 is SYDVKM. Here the CDR3 reads CASSPPIQDSTDTQYF. The DNA of the CDR3 is TGTGCCAGCAGTCCACCTATACAGGATAGCACAGATACGCAGTATTTT.

This clone was recorded once. The V call is TRBV6-7, the J call TRBJ2-7; D possibly corresponds to TRBD2 (6 bases). TRBV6-7 is treated as an ORF (open reading frame) with a function not yet certain. The V gene lost 0 bases and the J gene lost 7 bases, with 13 bases spanning the gap. The CDR3 is made up of 14 amino acids. CDR3 DNA: TGTGCCAGCAGTTACTCCCGGGACGCGGGGGAGCAGTACTTC. This sequence encodes CASSYSRDAGEQYF.

The gene calls are TRBV6-5 and TRBJ1-1; no firm D call. CDR1 and CDR2 (germline): MNHEY, SVGAGI. The CDR3 consists of 13 residues. V lost 2 bases and J lost 7, with 11 bases in between. CDR3 coding DNA: TGTGCCAGCAGTTACCCCGGCGGGTTTGAAGCTTTCTTT. Amino acids: CASSYPGGFEAFF.

The rearrangement uses TRBV11-3 and TRBJ1-1; no firm D call. V was cut by 0 bases and J by 5 bases, with 13 bases left in between. Germline CDR1 and CDR2: SGHNT and YENEEA. This CDR3 spans 15 amino acids. CDR3 in amino acids: CASSLDPGVSTEAFF. The CDR3 DNA sequence: TGTGCCAGCAGCTTAGACCCAGGTGTGAGTACTGAAGCTTTCTTT.

The chain combines TRBV2 with TRBJ2-1; no reliable D call. Germline CDR1 and CDR2: SNHLY and FYNNEI. This CDR3 comprises 13 residues. V lost 4 bases and J 2 bases, leaving 6 bases between the germline ends. In DNA, the CDR3 is TGTGCCAGCAGTGTTAGTCCCTACAATGAGCAGTTCTTC. It specifies CASSVSPYNEQFF.

J is TRBJ2-5 and V is TRBV19; 9 bases agree with TRBD2. Germline lookup yields CDR1 LNHDA and CDR2 SQIVND (reference sequence). With 7 bases clipped from V and 6 bases from J, the junction kept 12 bases outside the gene matches. This CDR3 has 15 amino acids. The CDR3 bases are TGTGCCAGTACTAATAGCGGGAGTCTTCGTAAGACCCAGTACTTC. As protein: CASTNSGSLRKTQYF.

The chain has TRBV19 and TRBJ1-1; TRBD1 might be the D (6 bases). V lost 3 bases, J lost 7 bases, and 15 bases lay in between. There are 14 residues in the CDR3. CDR1 is LNHDA and CDR2 is SQIVND in the germline V gene (reference sequence). In nucleotides, the CDR3 is TGTGCCAGTAGTATCGTAGGGGGACGGGTTGAAGCTTTCTTT. Protein sequence: CASSIVGGRVEAFF.

The chain links TRBV28 to TRBJ1-2; TRBD1 matches 7 bases. With 7 bases clipped from V and 6 bases from J, the junction kept 8 bases outside the gene matches. The CDR3 totals 13 residues. CDR1 MDHEN and CDR2 SYDVKM come from the germline V gene. The CDR3 sequence: CASIPRGLHGYTF. CDR3 DNA sequence: TGTGCCAGCATTCCAAGGGGGCTCCATGGCTACACCTTC.

This clone was detected only once. The rearrangement uses TRBV9 and TRBJ2-1, with 11 bases matching TRBD1. The length of the CDR3 is 15 residues. Germline V gene sequence: CDR1 SGDLS, CDR2 YYNGEE. J was trimmed by 6 bases and V by 0 bases; bases with no gene match: 2. This CDR3 is CASSVVGQGVNEQFF. The CDR3 nucleotides are TGTGCCAGCAGCGTAGTGGGACAGGGGGTCAATGAGCAGTTCTTC.

CDR3 region: CASSRDRNTGELFF. CDR3 nucleotide sequence: TGTGCCAGCAGCCGGGACAGGAACACCGGGGAGCTGTTTTTT. The rearrangement joins TRBV7-2 to TRBJ2-2; 7 bases fit TRBD1. The germline V gene has CDR1 SGHTA and CDR2 FQGNSA. J was trimmed by 1 base and V by 5 bases; bases with no gene match: 1. The CDR3 has 14 residues.